Shown below are 8 T cell receptor beta chains from a single sample sequenced in a study of spatial heterogeneity in lung cancer. Regarding time point: sample taken at primary tumor resection. TCRdb processed the 5' RACE reads anew with MiXCR; each CDR3 protein has one entry. The data contain nearly 11,000 distinct CDR3 sequences, approximately 5.1% of them singletons. Study results and limitations: Tumoral mutation counts were tracked by counts of expanded intratumoral alpha and beta TCRs.

Their antigens are not known. This specimen was lung tumor tissue, taken at surgery. The source is a male donor with early-stage non-small cell lung cancer.

This clonotype has ten or more counts. This chain connects TRBV7-2 to TRBJ2-1; no firm D call. CDR3 length: 16 residues. From germline, CDR1 is SGHTA and CDR2 FQGNSA. Trimming pared 1 base from V and 0 bases from J, leaving 10 bases between. CDR3 sequence (DNA): TGTGCCAGCAGCTTAGTCTCTACGGCCTCCTACAATGAGCAGTTCTTC. Its protein is CASSLVSTASYNEQFF.

This clonotype appeared many times. The rearrangement uses TRBV29-1 and TRBJ2-5, with 7 bases that match TRBD1. The germline gives CDR1 SQVTM, CDR2 ANQGSEA. There are 14 residues in the CDR3. Unmatched junction bases numbered 10, after V lost 7 bases and J lost 2 bases. This chain's CDR3 is CSADGTASQETQYF. CDR3 coding DNA: TGCAGCGCCGACGGGACAGCGTCTCAAGAGACCCAGTACTTC.

This clonotype came up many times. This chain links TRBV28 with TRBJ1-5; D gene unclear. The CDR3 spans 19 residues. In germline, CDR1 is MDHEN, CDR2 SYDVKM. V lost 7 bases, J lost 3 bases, and 28 bases lay in between. DNA of the CDR3: TGTGCCAGCACCACATGGGTCCAGCTAAGGTGGGATAACAATCAGCCCCAGCATTTT. It is translated as CASTTWVQLRWDNNQPQHF.

This clonotype was recorded a few times. This chain joins TRBV4-3 and TRBJ2-3; 9 bases align to TRBD2. V gave up 0 bases and J gave up 5 bases; unmatched junction bases: 9. Germline V gene data show CDR1 as LGHNA and CDR2 as YSLEER. This CDR3 spans 17 amino acids. This CDR3 is CASSQERIVRGGDTQYF. CDR3 DNA sequence: TGCGCCAGCAGCCAAGAGCGGATCGTGCGGGGGGGAGATACGCAGTATTTT.

This clonotype was detected many times. This chain connects TRBV20-1 to TRBJ1-2; unclear D gene. The V end lost 3 bases, the J end lost 2 bases, and 10 bases lay between the germline ends. Germline V gene sequence: CDR1 DFQATT, CDR2 SNEGSKA (reference sequence). The CDR3 extends over 13 amino acids. The CDR3 nucleotides read TGCAGTGCTAGGAGTCGGCCCAACTATGGCTACACCTTC. Translated: CSARSRPNYGYTF.

V is TRBV30 and J is TRBJ1-6; possibly TRBD1 for D (5 bases). The ends were cut back, 2 bases at V and 13 bases at J, with 27 bases in the middle. The CDR3 has 17 amino acids. Germline loops: CDR1 GTSNPN, CDR2 SVGIG (reference sequence). The DNA for the CDR3 is TGTGCCTGGAGTACAACCCTTGACCCCCGAGGGGTCGGGCCCCTCCACTTT. It specifies CAWSTTLDPRGVGPLHF.

This clonotype was seen many times. The genes are TRBV9 and TRBJ2-7; maybe TRBD1 (5 bases). V gave up 6 bases and J gave up 4 bases, with 8 bases separating them. Germline V gene sequence: CDR1 SGDLS, CDR2 YYNGEE. The CDR3 consists of 11 residues. The CDR3 loop reads CASTAGYEQYF. As DNA, the CDR3 is TGTGCCAGCACCGCAGGGTACGAGCAGTACTTC.

This clonotype was observed at least ten times. The chain employs TRBV10-3 and TRBJ1-1, with D possibly being TRBD1 (5 bases). The CDR3 is 12 amino acids. Trimming took 9 bases from V and 1 from J, leaving 9 bases between them. Germline CDR1 is ENHRY and CDR2 is SYGVKD. The CDR3 DNA reads as TGTGCCATGGGGGGAAAGAACACTGAAGCTTTCTTT. It specifies CAMGGKNTEAFF.